This TCR beta chain appears in the sequencing data of a study of graft-versus-host responses after intestinal transplantation. Study-wide context: Transplants were multivisceral, liver-intestinal, or isolated intestinal. The study gave all recipients anti-thymocyte globulin induction, then tacrolimus and steroids for about three years.

Assay: immunoSEQ multiplex PCR; the TCRdb copy retains only in-frame clones and omits some. This sample carries approximately 89,000 clones, approximately 90% of them seen once, and the ten largest clones take approximately 0.18%. V lost 0 bases and J 6 bases, leaving 15 bases between the germline ends. The CDR3 loop spans 16 amino acids. From germline, CDR1 is MNHEY and CDR2 SVGAGI. Findings of the study overall: Declining HvG levels early post-transplant were linked to peak circulating GvH clone levels.

A note on this clone: Its antigen is as yet unknown.

This receptor was obtained from a human donor who received an intestinal transplant. The source was unstimulated CD4+ T cells sorted from spleen or lymph node cells, collected before intestinal transplant. V usage is TRBV6-5 and J usage is TRBJ1-3, with D possibly TRBD1 on 5 matching bases. This CDR3 is CASSYSNQGWENTIYF. The CDR3 DNA follows: TGTGCCAGCAGTTACTCGAATCAGGGCTGGGAAAACACCATATATTTT.